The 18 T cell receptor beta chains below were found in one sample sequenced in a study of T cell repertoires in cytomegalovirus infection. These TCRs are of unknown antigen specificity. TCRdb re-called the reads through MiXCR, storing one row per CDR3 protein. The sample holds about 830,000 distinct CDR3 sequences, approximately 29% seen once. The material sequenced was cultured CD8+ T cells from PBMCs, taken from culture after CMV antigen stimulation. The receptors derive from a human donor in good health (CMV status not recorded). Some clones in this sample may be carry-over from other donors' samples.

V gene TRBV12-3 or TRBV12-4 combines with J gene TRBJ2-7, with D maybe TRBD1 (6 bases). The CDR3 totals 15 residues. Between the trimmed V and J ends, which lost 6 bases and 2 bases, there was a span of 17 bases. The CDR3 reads CASSPAYRVAYEQYF. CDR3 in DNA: TGTGCCAGCAGCCCCGCTTACAGGGTGGCCTACGAGCAGTACTTC.

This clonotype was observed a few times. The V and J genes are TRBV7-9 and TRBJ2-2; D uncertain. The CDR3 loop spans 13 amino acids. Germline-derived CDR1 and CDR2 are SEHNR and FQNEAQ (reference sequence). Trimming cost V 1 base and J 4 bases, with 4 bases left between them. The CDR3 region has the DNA TGTGCCAGCAGCTTAGACGTCACCGGGGAGCTGTTTTTT. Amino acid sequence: CASSLDVTGELFF. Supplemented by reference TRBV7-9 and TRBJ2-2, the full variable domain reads DTGVSQNPRHKITKRGQNVTFRCDPISEHNRLYWYRQTLGQGPEFLTYFQNEAQLEKSRLLSDRFSAERPKGSFSTLEIQRTEQGDSAMYLCASSLDVTGELFFGEGSRLTVL.

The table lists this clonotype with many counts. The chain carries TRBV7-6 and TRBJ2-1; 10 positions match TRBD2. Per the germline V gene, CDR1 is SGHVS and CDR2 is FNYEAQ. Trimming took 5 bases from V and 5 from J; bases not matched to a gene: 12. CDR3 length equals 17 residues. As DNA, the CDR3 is TGTGCCAGCAGCATAAGCGGGGGGGCCTTTTTTAACAATGAGCAGTTCTTC. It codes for CASSISGGAFFNNEQFF.

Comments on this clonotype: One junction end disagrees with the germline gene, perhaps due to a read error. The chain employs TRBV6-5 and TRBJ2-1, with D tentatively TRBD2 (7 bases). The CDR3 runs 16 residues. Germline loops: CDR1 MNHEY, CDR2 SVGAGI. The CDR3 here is CASSYVGGLSYNDQFF. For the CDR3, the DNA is TGTGCCAGCAGTTACGTGGGGGGGCTCTCCTACAATGATCAGTTCTTC.

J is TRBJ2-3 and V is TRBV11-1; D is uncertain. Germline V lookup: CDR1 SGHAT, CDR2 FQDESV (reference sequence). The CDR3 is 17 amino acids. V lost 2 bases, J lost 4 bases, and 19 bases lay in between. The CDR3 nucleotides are TGTGCCAGCAGCTTAAGCGAAAGAAGAACAGCTCCAGATACGCAGTATTTT. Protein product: CASSLSERRTAPDTQYF.

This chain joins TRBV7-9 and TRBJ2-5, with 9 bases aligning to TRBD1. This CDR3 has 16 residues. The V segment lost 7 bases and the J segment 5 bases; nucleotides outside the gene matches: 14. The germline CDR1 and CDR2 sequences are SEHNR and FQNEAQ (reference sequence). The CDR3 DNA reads TGTGCCAGCAACCCTGGCCGGGACAGGGAGGTGGAGACCCAGTACTTC. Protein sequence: CASNPGRDREVETQYF.

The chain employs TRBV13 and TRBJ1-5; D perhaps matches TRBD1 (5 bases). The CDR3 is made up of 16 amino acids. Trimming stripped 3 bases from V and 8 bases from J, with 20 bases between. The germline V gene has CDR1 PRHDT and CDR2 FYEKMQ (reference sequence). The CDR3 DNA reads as TGTGCCAGCAGCTTTGGGGGGACGGCGCAGTGGGAGCCCCAGCATTTT. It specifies CASSFGGTAQWEPQHF.

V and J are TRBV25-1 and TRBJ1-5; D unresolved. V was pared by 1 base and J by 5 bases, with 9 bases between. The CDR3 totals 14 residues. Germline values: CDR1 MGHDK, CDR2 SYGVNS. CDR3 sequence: CASSESSTHQPQHF. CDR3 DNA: TGTGCCAGCAGTGAATCCTCGACCCATCAGCCCCAGCATTTT.

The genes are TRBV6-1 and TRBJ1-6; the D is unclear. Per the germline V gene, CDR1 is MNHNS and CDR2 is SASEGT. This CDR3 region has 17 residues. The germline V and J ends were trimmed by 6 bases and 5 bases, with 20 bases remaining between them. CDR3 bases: TGTGCCAGCAGATCAGAACCCCATCAACCTAATAATTCACCCCTCCACTTT. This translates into CASRSEPHQPNNSPLHF.

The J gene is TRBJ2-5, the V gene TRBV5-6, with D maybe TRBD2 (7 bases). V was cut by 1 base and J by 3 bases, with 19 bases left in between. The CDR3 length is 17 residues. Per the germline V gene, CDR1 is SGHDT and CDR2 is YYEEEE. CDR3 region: CASSLSYGGGREETQYF. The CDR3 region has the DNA TGTGCCAGCAGCTTGAGTTATGGGGGGGGCCGGGAAGAGACCCAGTACTTC.

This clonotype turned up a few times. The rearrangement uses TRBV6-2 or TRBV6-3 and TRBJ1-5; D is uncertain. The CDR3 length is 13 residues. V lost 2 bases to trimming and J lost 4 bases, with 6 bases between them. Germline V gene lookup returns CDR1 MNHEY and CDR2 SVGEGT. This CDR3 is CASSYIGNQPQHF. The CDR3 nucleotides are TGTGCCAGCAGTTACATAGGTAATCAGCCCCAGCATTTT.

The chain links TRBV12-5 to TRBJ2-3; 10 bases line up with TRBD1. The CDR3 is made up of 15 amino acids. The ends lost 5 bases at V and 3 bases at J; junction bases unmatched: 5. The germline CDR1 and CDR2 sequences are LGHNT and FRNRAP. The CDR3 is CASGGGTGATDTQYF. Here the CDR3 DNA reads TGTGCTAGTGGTGGCGGGACAGGGGCAACAGATACGCAGTATTTT.

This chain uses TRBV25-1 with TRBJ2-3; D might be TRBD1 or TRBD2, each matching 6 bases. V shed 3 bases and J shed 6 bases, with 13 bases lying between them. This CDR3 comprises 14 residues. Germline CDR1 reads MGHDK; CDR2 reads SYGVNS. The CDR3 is CASSDLGGQDTQYF. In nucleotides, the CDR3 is TGTGCCAGCAGTGATTTAGGGGGGCAGGATACGCAGTATTTT.

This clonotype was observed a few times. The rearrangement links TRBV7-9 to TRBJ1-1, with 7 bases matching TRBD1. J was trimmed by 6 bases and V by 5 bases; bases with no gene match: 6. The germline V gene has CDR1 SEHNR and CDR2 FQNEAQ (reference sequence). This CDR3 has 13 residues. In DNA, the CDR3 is TGTGCCAGCAGCCAAGGGACAGCGTCTGAAGCTTTCTTT. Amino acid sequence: CASSQGTASEAFF. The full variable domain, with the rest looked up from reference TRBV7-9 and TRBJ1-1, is DTGVSQNPRHKITKRGQNVTFRCDPISEHNRLYWYRQTLGQGPEFLTYFQNEAQLEKSRLLSDRFSAERPKGSFSTLEIQRTEQGDSAMYLCASSQGTASEAFFGQGTRLTVV.

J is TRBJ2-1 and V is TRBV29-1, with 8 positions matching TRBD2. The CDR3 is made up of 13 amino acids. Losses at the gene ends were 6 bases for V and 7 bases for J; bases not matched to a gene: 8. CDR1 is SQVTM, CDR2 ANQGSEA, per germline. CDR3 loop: CSVAGLALNEQFF. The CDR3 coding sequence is TGCAGCGTAGCAGGACTAGCTCTGAATGAGCAGTTCTTC.

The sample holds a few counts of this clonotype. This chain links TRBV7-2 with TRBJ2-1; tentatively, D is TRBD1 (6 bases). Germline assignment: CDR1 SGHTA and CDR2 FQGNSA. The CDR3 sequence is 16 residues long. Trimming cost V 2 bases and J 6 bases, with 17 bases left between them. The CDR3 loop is CASSLPLGRGGNEQFF. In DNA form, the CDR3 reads TGTGCCAGCAGCTTACCCTTGGGCAGGGGTGGCAATGAGCAGTTCTTC. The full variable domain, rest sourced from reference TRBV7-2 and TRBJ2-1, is GAGVSQSPSNKVTEKGKDVELRCDPISGHTALYWYRQSLGQGLEFLIYFQGNSAPDKSGLPSDRFSAERTGGSVSTLTIQRTQQEDSAVYLCASSLPLGRGGNEQFFGPGTRLTVL.

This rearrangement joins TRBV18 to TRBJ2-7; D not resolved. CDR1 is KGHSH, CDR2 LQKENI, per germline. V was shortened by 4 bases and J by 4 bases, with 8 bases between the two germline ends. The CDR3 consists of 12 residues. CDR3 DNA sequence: TGTGCCAGCTCACAAAGCCTTTACGAGCAGTACTTC. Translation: CASSQSLYEQYF.

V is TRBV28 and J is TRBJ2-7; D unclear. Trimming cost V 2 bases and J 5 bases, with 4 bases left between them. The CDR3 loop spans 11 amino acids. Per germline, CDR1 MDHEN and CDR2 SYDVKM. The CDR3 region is CASSLENEQYV. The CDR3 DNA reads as TGTGCCAGCAGTTTAGAGAACGAGCAGTACGTC.